Each of the 23 T cell receptor beta chains below was sequenced from the same sample in a study of cytomegalovirus exposure and HLA in healthy donors. The PCR used 60 Vbeta and 13 Jbeta primers. The data were produced by immunoSEQ multiplex PCR, yet TCRdb's version contains in-frame clones alone and is incomplete. The sample lists around 90,000 clones, around nine tenths occurring once. Sequences were obtained from PBMCs. These receptors were obtained from a young man in good health and CMV-seropositive.

V usage is TRBV28 and J usage is TRBJ1-2; D ambiguous. V lost 2 bases to trimming and J lost 0 bases, with 4 bases between them. The CDR3 is made up of 13 amino acids. CDR1 and CDR2 from the germline V gene are MDHEN and SYDVKM. The CDR3 here is CASSLHSNYGYTF. The CDR3 nucleotides are TGTGCCAGCAGTTTACATTCTAACTATGGCTACACCTTC.

The chain joins TRBV14 to TRBJ1-1; D is possibly TRBD1 (5 bases). V was pared by 4 bases and J by 6 bases, with 15 bases between. Germline V gives CDR1 SGHDN, CDR2 FVKESK. The CDR3 is made up of 14 amino acids. The CDR3 coding sequence is TGTGCCAGCAGCCCTCTTCAGGGTCACTCTGAAGCTTTCTTT. The encoded protein is CASSPLQGHSEAFF.

The V call is TRBV5-1, the J call TRBJ2-1; tentative D call: TRBD2 (5 bases). The V end was cut by 4 bases, the J end by 3 bases, with 14 bases between. The CDR3 has 15 amino acids. Germline-derived CDR1 and CDR2 are SGHRS and YFSETQ. The CDR3: CASSPSGYLYNEQFF. CDR3 in DNA: TGCGCCAGCAGCCCCAGCGGTTACCTCTACAATGAGCAGTTCTTC.

This clone was detected once. The rearrangement links TRBV5-1 to TRBJ2-7, with a tentative D call TRBD1 (5 bases). Trimming cost V 5 bases and J 2 bases, with 14 bases left between them. CDR1 SGHRS and CDR2 YFSETQ come from the germline V gene. The CDR3 contains 14 residues. The CDR3 reads CASSTGSPTYEQYF. DNA of the CDR3: TGCGCCAGCAGTACAGGCTCTCCAACCTACGAGCAGTACTTC.

The chain employs TRBV30 and TRBJ2-1; a possible D gene is TRBD2 (5 bases). The V end was cut by 0 bases, the J end by 5 bases, with 14 bases between. Looked up from germline, CDR1 is GTSNPN and CDR2 is SVGIG (reference sequence). The CDR3 length is 15 residues. The CDR3 here is CAWSVWTGGDNEQFF. The CDR3 DNA reads as TGTGCCTGGAGTGTATGGACCGGAGGTGACAATGAGCAGTTCTTC.

This clone has just a few counts. CDR3 sequence: CASSLYRSWGTDTQYF. CDR3 DNA: TGTGCCAGCAGCTTATACAGGAGTTGGGGCACAGATACGCAGTATTTT. The gene calls are TRBV7-9 and TRBJ2-3; weak D call: TRBD1 (5 bases). CDR1 is SEHNR and CDR2 is FQNEAQ in the germline V gene (reference sequence). This CDR3 comprises 16 residues. V was cut by 2 bases and J by 1 base, with 13 bases left in between. The complete variable domain, with remaining parts taken from reference TRBV7-9 and TRBJ2-3, reads DTGVSQNPRHKITKRGQNVTFRCDPISEHNRLYWYRQTLGQGPEFLTYFQNEAQLEKSRLLSDRFSAERPKGSFSTLEIQRTEQGDSAMYLCASSLYRSWGTDTQYFGPGTRLTVL.

The CDR3 protein is CAWGGAAGETQYF. DNA of the CDR3: TGTGCCTGGGGGGGGGCGGCGGGAGAGACCCAGTACTTC. The chain is built from TRBV30 and TRBJ2-5, with D tentatively TRBD2 (7 bases). Per the germline V gene, CDR1 is GTSNPN and CDR2 is SVGIG (reference sequence). The V end was cut by 5 bases, the J end by 4 bases, with 14 bases between. The CDR3 has 13 residues. Based on the CDR3 plus reference TRBV30 and TRBJ2-5, the full variable domain is SQTIHQWPATLVQPVGSPLSLECTVEGTSNPNLYWYRQAAGRGLQLLFYSVGIGQISSEVPQNLSASRPQDRQFILSSKKLLLSDSGFYLCAWGGAAGETQYFGPGTRLLVL.

The chain employs TRBV28 and TRBJ1-2; D uncertain. There are 16 residues in the CDR3. Between the trimmed V and J ends, which lost 5 bases and 8 bases, there was a span of 24 bases. Germline loops: CDR1 MDHEN, CDR2 SYDVKM. Written as DNA, the CDR3 is TGTGCCAGCAGTCCTCCCTCGGTCGGGGTAATGAGAGGCTACACCTTC. This encodes CASSPPSVGVMRGYTF.

V is TRBV5-1 and J is TRBJ1-2, with 8 nucleotides matching TRBD1. Trimming took 4 bases from V and 7 from J; bases not matched to a gene: 6. Germline V lookup: CDR1 SGHRS, CDR2 YFSETQ. The CDR3 is 13 amino acids. CDR3 nucleotides: TGCGCCAGCAGCCCCGGACAGGGCTTTGGCTACACCTTC. Amino acids: CASSPGQGFGYTF. Full variable domain (outside the CDR3, taken from reference TRBV5-1 and TRBJ1-2): KAGVTQTPRYLIKTRGQQVTLSCSPISGHRSVSWYQQTPGQGLQFLFEYFSETQRNKGNFPGRFSGRQFSNSRSEMNVSTLELGDSALYLCASSPGQGFGYTFGSGTRLTVV.

The gene calls are TRBV19 and TRBJ2-3; D not resolved. Germline CDR1 and CDR2: LNHDA and SQIVND (reference sequence). The CDR3 covers 12 residues. V gave up 9 bases and J gave up 4 bases, with 11 bases separating them. This CDR3 is CASGRGPDTQYF. The CDR3 DNA is TGTGCCAGCGGCAGAGGTCCAGATACGCAGTATTTT.

The J gene is TRBJ2-7, the V gene TRBV7-9; 7 nucleotides align to TRBD1. The CDR3 is 13 amino acids. The germline V gene encodes CDR1 SEHNR and CDR2 FQNEAQ (reference sequence). Trimming cost V 4 bases and J 3 bases; bases outside gene matches: 3. CDR3 DNA sequence: TGTGCCAGCAGCTCTCCAGGGGGCTACGAGCAGTACTTC. Translated: CASSSPGGYEQYF.

V gene TRBV6-1 combines with J gene TRBJ1-2; the D gene is possibly TRBD1 (5 bases). The V gene's germline CDR1 is MNHNS and CDR2 SASEGT. This CDR3 has 13 amino acids. Deletions cut 6 bases from V and 2 bases from J, with 10 bases between. CDR3 in amino acids: CASRVPGNYGYTF. CDR3 coding DNA: TGTGCCAGCAGAGTCCCAGGGAACTATGGCTACACCTTC.

Here the CDR3 DNA reads TGTGCCAGTAGTATAGATCCCAGGAGGGCGCAGTATTTT. It translates to CASSIDPRRAQYF. The V gene is TRBV19, the J gene TRBJ2-3; tentative D call: TRBD2 (6 bases). V dropped 0 bases and J dropped 10 bases, with 11 bases sitting between them. The CDR3 is made up of 13 amino acids. The germline CDR1 and CDR2 sequences are LNHDA and SQIVND (reference sequence).

The genes are TRBV28 and TRBJ1-5, with 8 positions matching TRBD1. The CDR3 extends over 16 amino acids. The V gene end was trimmed by 3 bases and the J gene end by 7 bases; junction bases not matched to a gene: 11. CDR1 is MDHEN and CDR2 is SYDVKM in the germline V gene. The CDR3 nucleotides read TGTGCCAGCAGTTTCCCCGGACAGGGTAGAGGCCAGCCCCAGCATTTT. Translating gives CASSFPGQGRGQPQHF.

This clone has a single count. The chain recombines TRBV5-1 with TRBJ1-1, with TRBD1 as a possible D gene (5 bases). Germline V gives CDR1 SGHRS, CDR2 YFSETQ. V lost 0 bases, J lost 0 bases, and 9 bases lay in between. CDR3 length: 15 amino acids. CDR3 nucleotide sequence: TGCGCCAGCAGCTTGGGTGGAGGGGTGAACACTGAAGCTTTCTTT. Translated, it gives CASSLGGGVNTEAFF. The whole variable domain, filled in from reference TRBV5-1 and TRBJ1-1, reads KAGVTQTPRYLIKTRGQQVTLSCSPISGHRSVSWYQQTPGQGLQFLFEYFSETQRNKGNFPGRFSGRQFSNSRSEMNVSTLELGDSALYLCASSLGGGVNTEAFFGQGTRLTVV.

The CDR3: CASREGFEAFF. DNA of the CDR3: TGTGCCAGCCGGGAGGGATTCGAAGCTTTCTTT. The chain employs TRBV6-5 and TRBJ1-1; D is unclear. The CDR3 spans 11 residues. CDR1 is MNHEY and CDR2 is SVGAGI in the germline V gene. V lost 8 bases, J lost 8 bases, and 12 bases lay in between.

The chain links TRBV5-4 to TRBJ1-1, with TRBD1 matching over 8 bases. Germline V CDR1 and CDR2: SGHNT, YYREEE (reference sequence). The length of the CDR3 is 15 residues. Losses at the gene ends were 4 bases for V and 3 bases for J; bases not matched to a gene: 8. The CDR3 region has the DNA TGTGCCAGCAGCAGATCGACAGGGGCGGACACTGAAGCTTTCTTT. As protein: CASSRSTGADTEAFF.

The rearrangement links TRBV7-4 to TRBJ1-1; D uncertain. From germline, CDR1 is SGHVT and CDR2 SQSDAQ. Trimming cost V 5 bases and J 4 bases, with 23 bases left between them. The CDR3 extends over 17 amino acids. This CDR3 is CASSLINTPEGSTEAFF. Written as DNA, the CDR3 is TGTGCCAGCAGCCTTATCAATACACCGGAGGGATCCACTGAAGCTTTCTTT.

The chain is built from TRBV7-9 and TRBJ2-2; D is perhaps TRBD2 (6 bases). This CDR3 region has 16 residues. V was pared by 3 bases and J by 1 base, with 12 bases between. Germline CDR1 SEHNR, CDR2 FQNEAQ (reference sequence). DNA of the CDR3: TGTGCCAGCAGCTTGGGGCTGCGGGGGAACACCGGGGAGCTGTTTTTT. This encodes CASSLGLRGNTGELFF.

The chain couples TRBV5-1 to TRBJ2-7, with 11 bases that match TRBD1. This CDR3 spans 15 amino acids. V was clipped by 3 bases and J by 6 bases; unmatched bases: 8. CDR1 is SGHRS, CDR2 YFSETQ, per germline. The CDR3 DNA sequence: TGCGCCAGCAGCTGGGGGACAGGGGGAGGCAGCGAGCAGTACTTC. It specifies CASSWGTGGGSEQYF. Based on the CDR3 plus reference TRBV5-1 and TRBJ2-7, the full variable domain is KAGVTQTPRYLIKTRGQQVTLSCSPISGHRSVSWYQQTPGQGLQFLFEYFSETQRNKGNFPGRFSGRQFSNSRSEMNVSTLELGDSALYLCASSWGTGGGSEQYFGPGTRLTVT.

The gene calls are TRBV27 and TRBJ2-2; perhaps TRBD2 as D (5 bases). Trimming left V 4 bases short and J 4 bases short, with 16 bases between. The germline CDR1 and CDR2 sequences are MNHEY and SMNVEV (reference sequence). The CDR3 extends over 16 amino acids. The CDR3 coding sequence is TGTGCCAGCAGTTCTCAGCGGTCGGCGGTCACCGGGGAGCTGTTTTTT. Translated, it gives CASSSQRSAVTGELFF.

The gene calls are TRBV28 and TRBJ1-2; D remains unclear. This CDR3 is 12 amino acids long. The germline gives CDR1 MDHEN, CDR2 SYDVKM. V lost 4 bases and J 7 bases, leaving 10 bases between the germline ends. The CDR3 DNA reads as TGTGCCAGCAGTTCCATGCTGGCTGGCTACACCTTC. Translation: CASSSMLAGYTF.

This chain connects TRBV10-1 to TRBJ2-7, with a tentative D call TRBD2 (5 bases). CDR1 and CDR2 (germline): WNHNN, SYGVQD (reference sequence). There are 15 residues in the CDR3. With 2 bases removed from V and 2 bases from J, the gap between germline ends came to 13 bases. DNA for the CDR3: TGCGCCAGCAGTGAGGGACTTACGAAGACCTACGAGCAGTACTTC. It specifies CASSEGLTKTYEQYF.